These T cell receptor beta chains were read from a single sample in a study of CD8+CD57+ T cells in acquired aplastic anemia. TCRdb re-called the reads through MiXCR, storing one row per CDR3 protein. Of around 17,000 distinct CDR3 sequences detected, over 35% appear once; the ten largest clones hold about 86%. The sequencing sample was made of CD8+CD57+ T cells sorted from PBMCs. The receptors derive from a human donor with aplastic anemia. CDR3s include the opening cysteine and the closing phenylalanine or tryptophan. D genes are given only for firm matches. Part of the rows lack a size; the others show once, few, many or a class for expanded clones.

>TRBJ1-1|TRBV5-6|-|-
CASSTGTLGAFF
TGTGCCAGCAGCACAGGGACTTTGGGAGCTTTCTTT
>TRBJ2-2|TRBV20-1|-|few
CSARESLAVDTGELFF
TGCAGTGCTAGAGAATCGCTGGCCGTGGACACCGGGGAGCTGTTTTTT
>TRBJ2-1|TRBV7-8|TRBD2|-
CASSLFGGRGDEQFF
TGTGCCAGCAGCTTATTCGGCGGGAGAGGCGATGAGCAGTTCTTC
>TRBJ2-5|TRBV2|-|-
CASSVFSNQPQYF
TGTGCCAGCAGTGTTTTTAGTAATCAGCCCCAGTACTTC
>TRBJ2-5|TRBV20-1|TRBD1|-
CSALIRQGAETQYF
TGCAGTGCGCTCATCCGACAGGGGGCTGAGACCCAGTACTTC
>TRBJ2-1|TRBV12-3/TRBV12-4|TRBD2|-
CASSLAFRTSGSRGQFF
TGTGCCAGCAGTTTAGCATTCCGGACTAGCGGGAGTCGGGGACAGTTCTTC
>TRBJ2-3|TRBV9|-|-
CASSLVSGNTDTQYF
TGTGCCAGCAGTTTAGTAAGCGGTAACACAGATACGCAGTATTTT
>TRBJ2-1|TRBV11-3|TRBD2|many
CASSVGAGDNEQFF
TGTGCCAGCAGCGTCGGAGCGGGGGACAATGAGCAGTTCTTC
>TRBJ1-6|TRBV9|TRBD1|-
CAGSVDVGDRDSPLHF
TGTGCCGGCAGCGTAGATGTAGGGGACAGGGACTCACCCCTCCACTTT
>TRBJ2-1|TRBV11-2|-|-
CASSLGAVSYNEQFF
TGTGCCAGCAGCTTAGGGGCAGTTTCCTACAATGAGCAGTTCTTC
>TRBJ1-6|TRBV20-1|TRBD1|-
CSARDVQGDASPLHF
TGCAGTGCTAGAGATGTACAGGGGGACGCTTCACCCCTCCACTTT
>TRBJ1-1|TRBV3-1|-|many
CASSGVWWTEAFF
TGTGCCAGCAGTGGGGTATGGTGGACTGAAGCTTTCTTT
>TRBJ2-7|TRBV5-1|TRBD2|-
CASSPQGTTAGDEQYF
TGCGCCAGCAGCCCCCAAGGGACGACGGCGGGGGACGAGCAGTACTTC
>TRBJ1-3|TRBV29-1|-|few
CSVDGEDSGNTIYF
TGCAGCGTTGATGGGGAAGACTCTGGAAACACCATATATTTT
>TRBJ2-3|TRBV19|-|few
CASSIEGRGPDTQYF
TGTGCCAGTAGTATAGAGGGCAGGGGTCCAGATACGCAGTATTTT
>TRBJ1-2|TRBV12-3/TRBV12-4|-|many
CASSPARAKPPYGYTF
TGTGCCAGCAGTCCAGCCCGGGCAAAGCCTCCTTATGGCTACACCTTC
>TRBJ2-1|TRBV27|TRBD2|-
CASSRELATRNEQFF
TGTGCCAGCAGTCGAGAACTAGCGACTCGCAATGAGCAGTTCTTC
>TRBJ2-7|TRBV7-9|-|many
CASSVKNYEQYF
TGTGCCAGCAGCGTTAAAAACTACGAGCAGTACTTC
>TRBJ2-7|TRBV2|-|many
CASFKGVDPLLYEQYF
TGTGCCAGCTTTAAAGGGGTTGACCCCCTCCTCTACGAGCAGTACTTC
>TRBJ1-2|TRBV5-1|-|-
CASSFLDRANYGYTF
TGCGCCAGCAGCTTTTTAGACAGAGCTAACTATGGCTACACCTTC
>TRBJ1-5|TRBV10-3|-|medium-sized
CAISEGHSNQPQHF
TGTGCCATCAGTGAAGGACATAGCAATCAGCCCCAGCATTTT
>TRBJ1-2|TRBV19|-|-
CASSSELDKIYGYTF
TGTGCCAGCAGCTCAGAGCTGGACAAGATCTATGGCTACACCTTC
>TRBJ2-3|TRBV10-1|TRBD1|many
CASSETTGGLLDTQYF
TGCGCCAGCAGTGAAACGACAGGGGGCTTGTTAGATACGCAGTATTTT
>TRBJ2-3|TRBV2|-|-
CASSGVSGDGTDTQYF
TGTGCCAGCAGTGGAGTGAGTGGGGACGGCACAGATACGCAGTATTTT
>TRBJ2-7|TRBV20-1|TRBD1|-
CSARPGQSYEQYF
TGCAGTGCTAGGCCGGGACAGTCCTACGAGCAGTACTTC
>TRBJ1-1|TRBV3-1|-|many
CASSPTTISNTEAFF
TGTGCCAGCAGCCCAACGACCATCTCGAACACTGAAGCTTTCTTT
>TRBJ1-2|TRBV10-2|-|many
CASSESQGRYGYTF
TGCGCCAGCAGTGAGTCGCAGGGGAGGTATGGCTACACCTTC
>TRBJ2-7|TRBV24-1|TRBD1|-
CATRPGQVSYEQYF
TGTGCCACCAGGCCGGGACAGGTCTCCTACGAGCAGTACTTC
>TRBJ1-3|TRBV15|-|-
CATSIGGGNTIYF
TGTGCCACCAGCATTGGGGGAGGAAACACCATATATTTT
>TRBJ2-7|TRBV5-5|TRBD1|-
CASSPRTGPYEQYF
TGTGCCAGCAGCCCGAGGACAGGGCCCTACGAGCAGTACTTC
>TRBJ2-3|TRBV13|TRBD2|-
CASSLGTSLSDTQYF
TGTGCCAGCAGCTTAGGGACTAGCCTATCAGATACGCAGTATTTT
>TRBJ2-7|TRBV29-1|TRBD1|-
CSQDLPGTGVEQYF
TGCAGCCAAGACTTACCGGGGACAGGGGTCGAGCAGTACTTC
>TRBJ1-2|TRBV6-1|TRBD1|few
CASRRTGGDYGYTF
TGTGCCAGCAGAAGGACAGGGGGTGACTATGGCTACACCTTC
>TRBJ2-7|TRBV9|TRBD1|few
CASSVANPGQGAGEQYF
TGTGCCAGCAGCGTAGCGAATCCGGGACAGGGGGCAGGCGAGCAGTACTTC
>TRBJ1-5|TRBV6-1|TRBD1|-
CASTRDSIEPQHF
TGTGCCAGCACCCGGGACAGTATAGAGCCCCAGCATTTT
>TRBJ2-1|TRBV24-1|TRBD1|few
CATSAAKGAGYNEQFF
TGTGCCACCAGTGCCGCAAAGGGGGCCGGGTACAATGAGCAGTTCTTC
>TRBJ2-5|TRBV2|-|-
CASSLGLQETQYF
TGTGCCAGCAGCCTTGGGCTCCAGGAGACCCAGTACTTC
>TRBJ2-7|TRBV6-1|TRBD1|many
CAGFYRSSGGNEQYF
TGTGCCGGTTTCTATCGCAGTTCAGGGGGTAACGAGCAGTACTTC